This entry features one T cell receptor (beta chain) sequence. The source of the sample is a study of cytomegalovirus exposure and HLA in healthy donors. The primer mix had 60 Vbeta and 13 Jbeta primers. Sequenced by immunoSEQ multiplex PCR; TCRdb stores in-frame clones only, minus some. The sample records 150,000 to 200,000 clones, about four fifths being singletons. The sequenced sample consisted of PBMCs. The receptor comes from a woman aged 18-30 years in good health and CMV-seropositive.

CDR3 residues: CASSPMGRDGYTF. In DNA, the CDR3 is TGTGCCAGCAGCCCTATGGGCAGGGATGGCTACACCTTC. The genes are TRBV7-9 and TRBJ1-2; possibly TRBD1 for D (5 bases). V dropped 5 bases and J dropped 6 bases, with 13 bases sitting between them. The CDR3 covers 13 residues. The germline V gene has CDR1 SEHNR and CDR2 FQNEAQ (reference sequence).